This TCR beta chain was profiled in a study of blood T cell repertoires in COVID-19. The overall study: Some COVID-19 samples were acute and others convalescent; all came from the United States, Italy and Spain. PBMCs, B-cell-depleted T cells, or T cells were the source of the cDNA or gDNA that made up the material.

Germline CDR1 is LGHNA and CDR2 is YNFKEQ. The length of the CDR3 is 14 residues. V lost 4 bases and J lost 2, with 8 bases in between. The method was immunoSEQ multiplex PCR; TCRdb's version includes in-frame clones alone and lacks a portion of them. Of 250,000 or so clones listed, 86% were seen once; the top ten hold 6.2%. The chain recombines TRBV4-2 with TRBJ1-4, with D possibly being TRBD1 (5 bases). This receptor was identified in a man in his sixties with acute or convalescent COVID-19. The sequencing input was peripheral blood. CDR3 residues: CASSRRGTNEKLFF. The DNA for the CDR3 is TGTGCCAGCAGCCGGCGGGGCACTAATGAAAAACTGTTTTTT.